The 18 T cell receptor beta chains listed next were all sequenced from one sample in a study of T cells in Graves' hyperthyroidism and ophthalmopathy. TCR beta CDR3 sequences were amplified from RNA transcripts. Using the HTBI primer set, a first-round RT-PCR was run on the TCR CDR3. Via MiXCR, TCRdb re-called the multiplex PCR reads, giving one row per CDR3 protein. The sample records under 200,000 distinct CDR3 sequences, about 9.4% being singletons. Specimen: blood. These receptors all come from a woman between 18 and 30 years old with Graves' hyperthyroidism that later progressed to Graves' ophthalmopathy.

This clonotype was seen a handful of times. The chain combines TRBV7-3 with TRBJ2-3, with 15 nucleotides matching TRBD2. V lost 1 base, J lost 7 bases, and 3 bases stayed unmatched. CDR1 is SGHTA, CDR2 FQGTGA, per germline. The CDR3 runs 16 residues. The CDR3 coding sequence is TGTGCCAGCAGCTTAATGGGGACTAGCGGGGGGAATACGCAGTATTTT. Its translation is CASSLMGTSGGNTQYF. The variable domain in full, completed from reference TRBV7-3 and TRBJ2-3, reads GAGVSQTPSNKVTEKGKYVELRCDPISGHTALYWYRQSLGQGPEFLIYFQGTGAADDSGLPNDRFFAVRPEGSVSTLKIQRTERGDSAVYLCASSLMGTSGGNTQYFGPGTRLTVL.

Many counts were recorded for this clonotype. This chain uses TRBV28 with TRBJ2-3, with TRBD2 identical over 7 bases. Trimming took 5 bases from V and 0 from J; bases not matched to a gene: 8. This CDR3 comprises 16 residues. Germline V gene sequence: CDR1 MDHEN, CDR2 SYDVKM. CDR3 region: CASSTRLAESTDTQYF. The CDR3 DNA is TGTGCCAGCAGTACCCGACTAGCAGAAAGCACAGATACGCAGTATTTT.

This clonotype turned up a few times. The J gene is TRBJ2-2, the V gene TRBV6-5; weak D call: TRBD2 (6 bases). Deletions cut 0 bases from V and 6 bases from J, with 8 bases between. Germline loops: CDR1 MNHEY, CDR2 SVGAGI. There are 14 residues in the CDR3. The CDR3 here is CASSYSEGSGELFF. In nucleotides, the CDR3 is TGTGCCAGCAGTTACTCGGAGGGATCCGGGGAGCTGTTTTTT.

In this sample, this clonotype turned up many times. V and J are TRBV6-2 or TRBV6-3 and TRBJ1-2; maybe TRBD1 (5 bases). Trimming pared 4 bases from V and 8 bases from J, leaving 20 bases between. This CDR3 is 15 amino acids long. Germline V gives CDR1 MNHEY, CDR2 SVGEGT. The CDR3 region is CASSSLSGRGGGYTF. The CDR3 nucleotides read TGTGCCAGCAGTTCCCTGTCGGGGAGGGGCGGAGGCTACACCTTC.

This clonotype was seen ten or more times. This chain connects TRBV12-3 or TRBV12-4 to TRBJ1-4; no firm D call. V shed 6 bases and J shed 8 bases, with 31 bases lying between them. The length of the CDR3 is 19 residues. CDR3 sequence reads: CASSASARPLYEAGEKLFF. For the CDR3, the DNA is TGTGCCAGCAGCGCTTCCGCTCGCCCCCTATATGAGGCGGGGGAAAAACTGTTTTTT.

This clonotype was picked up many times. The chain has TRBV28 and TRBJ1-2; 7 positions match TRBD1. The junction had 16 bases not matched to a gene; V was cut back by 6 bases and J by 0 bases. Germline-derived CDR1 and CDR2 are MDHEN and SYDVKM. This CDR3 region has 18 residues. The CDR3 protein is CASSLTGAHQLTNYGYTF. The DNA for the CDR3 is TGTGCCAGCAGCCTAACAGGGGCCCACCAACTGACTAACTATGGCTACACCTTC.

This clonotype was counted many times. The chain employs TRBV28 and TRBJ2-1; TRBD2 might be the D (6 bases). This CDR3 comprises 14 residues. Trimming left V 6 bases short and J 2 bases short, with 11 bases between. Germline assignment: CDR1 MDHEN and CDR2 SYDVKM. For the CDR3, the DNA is TGTGCCAGCAGCCAAACTAGCCCCTACAATGAGCAGTTCTTC. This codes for CASSQTSPYNEQFF.

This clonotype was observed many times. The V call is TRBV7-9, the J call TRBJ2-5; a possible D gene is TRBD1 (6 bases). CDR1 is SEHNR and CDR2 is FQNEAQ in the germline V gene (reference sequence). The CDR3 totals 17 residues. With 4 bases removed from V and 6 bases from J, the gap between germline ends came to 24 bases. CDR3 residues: CASSSSRTGTPPKTQYF. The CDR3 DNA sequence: TGTGCCAGCAGCTCCAGCCGCACCGGGACACCTCCGAAGACCCAGTACTTC.

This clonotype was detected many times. The chain's CDR3 is CASSSQAFNEKLFF. The CDR3 coding sequence is TGTGCCAGCAGTTCTCAAGCCTTTAATGAAAAACTGTTTTTT. The V and J genes are TRBV28 and TRBJ1-4; D gene ambiguous. Trimming took 4 bases from V and 4 from J, leaving 10 bases between them. The length of the CDR3 is 14 residues. Germline V gene sequence: CDR1 MDHEN, CDR2 SYDVKM.

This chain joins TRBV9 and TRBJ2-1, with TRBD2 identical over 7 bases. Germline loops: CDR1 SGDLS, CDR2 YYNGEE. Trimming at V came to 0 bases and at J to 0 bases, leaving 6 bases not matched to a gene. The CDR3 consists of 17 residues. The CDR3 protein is CASSVVGLADSYNEQFF. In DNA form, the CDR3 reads TGTGCCAGCAGCGTAGTCGGTCTAGCGGACTCCTACAATGAGCAGTTCTTC.

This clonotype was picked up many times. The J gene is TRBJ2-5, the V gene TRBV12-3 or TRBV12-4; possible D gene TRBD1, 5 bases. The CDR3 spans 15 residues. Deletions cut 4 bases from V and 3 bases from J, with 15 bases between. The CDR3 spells CASSWGGRYEETQYF. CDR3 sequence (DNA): TGTGCCAGCAGTTGGGGCGGTCGATATGAAGAGACCCAGTACTTC.

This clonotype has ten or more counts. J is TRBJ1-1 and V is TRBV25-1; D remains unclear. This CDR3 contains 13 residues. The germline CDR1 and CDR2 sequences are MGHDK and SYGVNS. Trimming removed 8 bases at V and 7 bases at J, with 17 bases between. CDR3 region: CASQPFDEIEAFF. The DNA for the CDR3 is TGTGCCAGCCAACCCTTCGACGAGATTGAAGCTTTCTTT.

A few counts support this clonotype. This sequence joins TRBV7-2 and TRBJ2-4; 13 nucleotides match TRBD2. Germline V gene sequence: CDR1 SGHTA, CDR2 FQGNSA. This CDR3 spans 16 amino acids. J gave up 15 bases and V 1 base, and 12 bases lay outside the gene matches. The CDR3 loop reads CTSSLESRLAGGRGYF. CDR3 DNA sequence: TGTACCAGCAGCTTAGAATCCCGACTAGCGGGAGGAAGAGGGTACTTC.

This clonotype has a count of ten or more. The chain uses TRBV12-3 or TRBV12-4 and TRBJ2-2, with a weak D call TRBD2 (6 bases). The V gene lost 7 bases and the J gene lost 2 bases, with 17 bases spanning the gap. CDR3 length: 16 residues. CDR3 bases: TGTGCCAGCACTCTAGAGGGAGGCCCTAACACCGGGGAGCTGTTTTTT. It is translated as CASTLEGGPNTGELFF.

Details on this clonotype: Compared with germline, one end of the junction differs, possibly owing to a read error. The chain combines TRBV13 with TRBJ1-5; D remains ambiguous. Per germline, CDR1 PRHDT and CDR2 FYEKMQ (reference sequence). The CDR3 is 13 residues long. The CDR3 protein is CASSLGGNRPQHF. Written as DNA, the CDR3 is TGTGCCAGCAGCTTAGGGGGCAATCGGCCCCAGCATTTT.

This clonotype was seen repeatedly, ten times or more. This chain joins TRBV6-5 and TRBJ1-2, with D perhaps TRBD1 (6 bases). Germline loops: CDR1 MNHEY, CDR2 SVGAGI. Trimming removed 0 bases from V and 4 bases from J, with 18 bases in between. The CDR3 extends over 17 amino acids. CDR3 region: CASSYSVAAGAGYGYTF. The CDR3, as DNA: TGTGCCAGCAGTTACTCAGTGGCCGCGGGGGCAGGCTATGGCTACACCTTC.

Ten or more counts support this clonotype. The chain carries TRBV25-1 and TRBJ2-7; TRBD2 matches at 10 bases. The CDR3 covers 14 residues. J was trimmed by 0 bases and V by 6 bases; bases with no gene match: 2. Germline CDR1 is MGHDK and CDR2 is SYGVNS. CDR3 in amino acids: CASRPSGSSYEQYF. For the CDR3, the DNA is TGTGCCAGCAGACCTAGCGGGAGCTCCTACGAGCAGTACTTC.

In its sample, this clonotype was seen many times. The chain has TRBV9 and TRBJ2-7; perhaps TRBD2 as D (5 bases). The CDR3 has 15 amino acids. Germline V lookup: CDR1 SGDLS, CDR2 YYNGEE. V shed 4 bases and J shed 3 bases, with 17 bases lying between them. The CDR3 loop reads CASSLRPGRGYEQYF. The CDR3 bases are TGTGCCAGCAGCCTCCGCCCGGGGAGAGGCTACGAGCAGTACTTC.